This section outlines one T cell receptor beta chain sequence together with its context. The protocol was immunoSEQ multiplex PCR, while the TCRdb copy is restricted to in-frame clones and leaves out a portion. The repertoire has 95,000 to 130,000 clones, about 88% of them found once; the top ten carry around 2.5%. The sample belongs to a study of control samples from healthy donors and cancer patients. The germline V gene has CDR1 MNHEY and CDR2 SMNVEV (reference sequence). V was clipped by 8 bases and J by 6 bases, with 20 bases between them. This CDR3 is built from 15 residues. The chain carries TRBV27 and TRBJ1-5, with D uncertain. The sequencing input was blood. The TCR sequence derives from a woman in her seventies in good health. The CDR3 protein is CASRPESGFGQPQHF. CDR3 nucleotide sequence: TGTGCCAGCCGGCCCGAATCCGGTTTTGGTCAGCCCCAGCATTTT.